This entry describes one TCR beta chain. The sample belongs to a study of cytomegalovirus exposure and HLA in healthy donors. With 5 bases clipped from V and 3 bases from J, the junction kept 2 bases outside the gene matches. Germline values: CDR1 SGHNT, CDR2 YENEEA. This CDR3 has 15 amino acids. The primer mix had 60 Vbeta and 13 Jbeta primers. Measured with immunoSEQ multiplex PCR; TCRdb has only the in-frame clones, and not every one. Of approximately 150,000 clones in the sample, around 75% were seen once. This chain links TRBV11-3 with TRBJ2-2; TRBD2 matches 11 bases. Material for sequencing was PBMCs. The TCR originated in a male donor in good health and CMV-seronegative. The CDR3 is CASSPGLADTGELFF. CDR3 bases: TGTGCCAGCAGCCCGGGACTAGCGGACACCGGGGAGCTGTTTTTT.